The 14 T cell receptor beta chains below all came from one sample that was sequenced in a study of T cell clonotyping in hematopoietic cell transplantation. TCRdb's copy holds only in-frame clones and misses some; the assay was immunoSEQ multiplex PCR. The table includes approximately 4,200 clones, over 75% detected once. Here the sequenced sample was peripheral blood mononuclear cells, taken 180 days after allogeneic stem cell transplant. The receptors were sampled from a male patient between 60 and 69 years old who had an allogeneic stem cell transplant from an unrelated donor, so T cells may come from the graft donor. Some clones in this sample may be carry-over from other donors' samples.

This clone has just a few counts. The chain recombines TRBV18 with TRBJ1-1, with D hard to call. CDR3 length: 16 amino acids. Germline CDR1 reads KGHSH; CDR2 reads LQKENI. V lost 4 bases and J 5 bases, leaving 20 bases between the germline ends. CDR3 in amino acids: CASSQSGVKGLTEAFF. CDR3 DNA: TGTGCCAGCTCACAGTCCGGTGTCAAGGGCTTAACTGAAGCTTTCTTT.

The J gene is TRBJ2-3, the V gene TRBV14; 11 nucleotides agree with TRBD2. Per the germline V gene, CDR1 is SGHDN and CDR2 is FVKESK. J lost 5 bases, V lost 3 bases, and 4 bases had no gene match. The CDR3 is made up of 15 amino acids. CDR3 region: CASSHTSGSGDTQYF. The CDR3 DNA follows: TGTGCCAGCAGCCACACTAGCGGGAGCGGAGATACGCAGTATTTT.

The gene calls are TRBV7-6 and TRBJ2-5, with D hard to call. The CDR3 has 13 residues. The V gene's germline CDR1 is SGHVS and CDR2 FNYEAQ. V dropped 4 bases and J dropped 9 bases, with 15 bases sitting between them. CDR3: CASSSPRLLAQYF. For the CDR3, the DNA is TGTGCCAGCAGCTCACCACGTTTGTTGGCCCAGTACTTC.

This chain joins TRBV7-3 and TRBJ1-1; no firm D call. The CDR3 is made up of 16 amino acids. V lost 6 bases and J 1 base, leaving 18 bases between the germline ends. Germline V gene sequence: CDR1 SGHTA, CDR2 FQGTGA. CDR3 protein: CASRLSGGSPNTEAFF. CDR3 nucleotides: TGTGCCAGCAGGCTCAGTGGTGGGAGCCCGAACACTGAAGCTTTCTTT.

The gene calls are TRBV28 and TRBJ1-5; 11 bases match TRBD1. The CDR3 spans 15 residues. V shed 8 bases, J shed 3 bases, and the junction held 6 bases outside the gene matches. Germline values: CDR1 MDHEN, CDR2 SYDVKM. CDR3 sequence reads: CASRTGGWDNQPQHF. CDR3 bases: TGTGCCAGCCGGACAGGGGGCTGGGACAATCAGCCCCAGCATTTT.

The chain couples TRBV6-1 to TRBJ1-2, with D possibly matching TRBD1 (5 bases). The CDR3 has 14 residues. The germline V and J ends were trimmed by 3 bases and 5 bases, with 13 bases remaining between them. Germline-derived CDR1 and CDR2 are MNHNS and SASEGT. CDR3 protein: CASSEGGRRYGYTF. The CDR3 DNA sequence: TGTGCCAGCAGTGAGGGGGGGAGGCGATATGGCTACACCTTC.

This clone was found a few times. J is TRBJ1-5 and V is TRBV28; tentative D call: TRBD1 (6 bases). This CDR3 is built from 14 residues. Germline lookup yields CDR1 MDHEN and CDR2 SYDVKM. V was cut by 2 bases and J by 5 bases, with 10 bases left in between. The CDR3 nucleotides read TGTGCCAGCAGTTTAGGGGGGCATGATCAGCCCCAGCATTTT. Its protein is CASSLGGHDQPQHF.

This rearrangement joins TRBV4-1 to TRBJ1-1; a weak D match, TRBD1 (5 bases). CDR3 length equals 14 residues. The V gene's germline CDR1 is MGHRA and CDR2 YSYEKL. V dropped 4 bases and J dropped 1 base, with 10 bases sitting between them. The CDR3 nucleotides read TGCGCCAGCAGCCGCGGGAGGGGGAACACTGAAGCTTTCTTT. Translated, it gives CASSRGRGNTEAFF.

This clone appeared once. The gene calls are TRBV5-8 and TRBJ1-5; tentative D call: TRBD1 (5 bases). V was cut by 4 bases and J by 9 bases, with 20 bases left in between. The CDR3 runs 15 residues. Germline CDR1 is SGHTS and CDR2 is YDEGEE. The CDR3 region is CASSPRAGDGRPQHF. The CDR3 bases are TGTGCCAGCAGCCCCCGGGCGGGGGACGGGAGGCCCCAGCATTTT.

This chain joins TRBV2 and TRBJ2-3, with D perhaps given as TRBD1 or TRBD2 (7 bases each). Germline CDR1 is SNHLY and CDR2 is FYNNEI. Trimming removed 8 bases at V and 4 bases at J, with 25 bases between. This CDR3 region has 17 residues. Here the CDR3 DNA reads TGTGCCAGCGGGGGGGACCCGACAGGGCCTAATGCAGATACGCAGTATTTT. It translates to CASGGDPTGPNADTQYF.

This clone was seen a handful of times. This chain uses TRBV19 with TRBJ1-2; the D gene is possibly TRBD1 (6 bases). Germline V gives CDR1 LNHDA, CDR2 SQIVND (reference sequence). Trimming shortened V by 3 bases and J by 3 bases, and 11 bases separated the two germline ends. The CDR3 sequence is 14 residues long. CDR3 protein: CASSIGGAYYGYTF. DNA of the CDR3: TGTGCCAGTAGTATCGGGGGGGCCTACTATGGCTACACCTTC.

The chain employs TRBV19 and TRBJ1-2; 7 bases fit TRBD1. The CDR3 contains 13 residues. The ends lost 5 bases at V and 6 bases at J; junction bases unmatched: 6. CDR1 and CDR2 from the germline V gene are LNHDA and SQIVND (reference sequence). CDR3: CASSLGRGNGYTF. The CDR3 bases are TGTGCCAGTAGTCTGGGCAGGGGGAATGGCTACACCTTC.

The chain carries TRBV4-1 and TRBJ2-2, with D possibly matching TRBD2 (5 bases). Trimming took off 0 bases at V and 13 bases at J, with 12 bases between the two ends. Germline V gene sequence: CDR1 MGHRA, CDR2 YSYEKL. The CDR3 spans 13 residues. The CDR3 DNA is TGCGCCAGCAGCCAAGATAGGAGGTCGGGGCTGTTTTTT. Translation gives CASSQDRRSGLFF.

V is TRBV5-6 and J is TRBJ2-7; D gene unclear. With 0 bases removed from V and 4 bases from J, the gap between germline ends came to 5 bases. Germline CDR1 SGHDT, CDR2 YYEEEE. This CDR3 has 12 residues. CDR3 protein: CASSLGGYEQYF. As DNA, the CDR3 is TGTGCCAGCAGCTTGGGAGGTTACGAGCAGTACTTC. Combining the CDR3 with reference TRBV5-6 and TRBJ2-7 gives the whole variable domain DAGVTQSPTHLIKTRGQQVTLRCSPKSGHDTVSWYQQALGQGPQFIFQYYEEEERQRGNFPDRFSGHQFPNYSSELNVNALLLGDSALYLCASSLGGYEQYFGPGTRLTVT.